The entry that follows covers one TCR beta chain sequence. Its antigen is undetermined. This sample also contains other DNA sequences that code for the same CDR3. The data belong to a study of shared clonotypes between healthy human individuals. Whole-study context: Used for every donor were three CD4 naive, three CD4 memory, two CD8 naive and one CD8 memory plate. Findings and limits, study-wide: Blood was the sole source, and tissue repertoires probably differ. What rarefaction showed was incomplete sorted-subset sequencing despite large depth. On the whole, naive subsets had larger estimated richness than memory subsets had.

Assay used: immunoSEQ multiplex PCR; TCRdb lists only in-frame clones, some missing. The repertoire holds hundreds of thousands of clones, with around 74% as singletons. CDR3 length equals 14 residues. Germline-derived CDR1 and CDR2 are SGHRS and YFSETQ. Between the trimmed V and J ends, which lost 7 bases and 0 bases, there was a span of 10 bases. The chain recombines TRBV5-1 with TRBJ2-2, with TRBD1 as a possible D gene (5 bases). The TCR sequence derives from a woman younger than 45 in good health. Sequenced: memory CD4+ T cells sorted from blood. Sample subset: CD45RA-negative fraction. The CDR3 here is CASFRDSNTGELFF. CDR3 in DNA: TGCGCCAGCTTCAGGGATTCGAACACCGGGGAGCTGTTTTTT.